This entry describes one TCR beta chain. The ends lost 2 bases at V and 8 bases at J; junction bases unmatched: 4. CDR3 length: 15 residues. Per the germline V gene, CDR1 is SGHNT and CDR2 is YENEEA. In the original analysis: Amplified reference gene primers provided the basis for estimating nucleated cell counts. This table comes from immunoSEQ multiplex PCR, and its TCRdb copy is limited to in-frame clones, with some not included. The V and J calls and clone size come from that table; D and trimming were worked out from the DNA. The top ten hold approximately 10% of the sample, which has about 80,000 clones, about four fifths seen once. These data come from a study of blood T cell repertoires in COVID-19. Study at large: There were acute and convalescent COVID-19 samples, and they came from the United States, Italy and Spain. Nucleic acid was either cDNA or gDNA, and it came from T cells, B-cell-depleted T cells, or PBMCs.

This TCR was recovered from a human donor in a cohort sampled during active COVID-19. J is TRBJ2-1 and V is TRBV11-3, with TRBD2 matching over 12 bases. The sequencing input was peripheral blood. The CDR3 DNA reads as TGTGCCAGCAGCTTAAGACTAGCGGGAGTTGATGAGCAGTTCTTC. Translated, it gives CASSLRLAGVDEQFF.